The 25 T cell receptor beta chains reported below all come from one sample, sequenced in a study of blood T cell repertoires in COVID-19 (dated by TCRdb to the early 2020s). The library was obtained by the immunoSEQ multiplex PCR assay. Drawn from immuneACCESS, this table holds only the in-frame rearrangements with V and J called that TCRdb kept. Clones are partly lost; checked studies trace under half to an unresolved V gene and leave the rest unexplained. Recorded for this sample are 130,000 to 150,000 clones; around nine tenths of them occurred a single time. The ten largest clonotypes hold approximately 9% of the sample. Sequencing was done on a sample of peripheral blood. Receptor source: a woman between 45 and 65 years old with active or convalescent COVID-19.

CDR3 in amino acids: CATSDRDRGGTGELFF. In nucleotides, the CDR3 is TGTGCCACCAGTGATAGGGACAGAGGGGGCACCGGGGAGCTGTTTTTT. The V and J genes are TRBV24-1 and TRBJ2-2; 7 bases agree with TRBD1. V dropped 3 bases and J dropped 4; count of bases not matched to a gene: 7. This CDR3 spans 16 amino acids. Germline V gene sequence: CDR1 KGHDR, CDR2 SFDVKD.

The chain uses TRBV30 and TRBJ1-4, with a weak D call TRBD1 (5 bases). The CDR3 extends over 19 amino acids. Trimming took off 3 bases at V and 5 bases at J, with 28 bases between the two ends. CDR1 is GTSNPN, CDR2 SVGIG, per germline (reference sequence). CDR3 region: CAWRPDRDFSPRVNEKLFF. The CDR3 DNA is TGTGCCTGGAGACCGGACCGGGACTTCTCCCCGAGGGTAAATGAAAAACTGTTTTTT. Combining the CDR3 with reference TRBV30 and TRBJ1-4 gives the whole variable domain SQTIHQWPATLVQPVGSPLSLECTVEGTSNPNLYWYRQAAGRGLQLLFYSVGIGQISSEVPQNLSASRPQDRQFILSSKKLLLSDSGFYLCAWRPDRDFSPRVNEKLFFGSGTQLSVL.

This chain uses TRBV19 with TRBJ1-5; 9 bases are shared with TRBD1. The junction had 2 bases not matched to a gene; V was cut back by 4 bases and J by 1 base. The CDR3 sequence is 15 residues long. From germline, CDR1 is LNHDA and CDR2 SQIVND (reference sequence). Here the CDR3 reads CASSTDRGSNQPQHF. The CDR3, as DNA: TGTGCCAGTAGTACCGACAGGGGGAGCAATCAGCCCCAGCATTTT.

The rearrangement links TRBV4-3 to TRBJ2-2; 11 bases align to TRBD2. CDR1 is LGHNA and CDR2 is YSLEER in the germline V gene. The CDR3 runs to 16 residues. V lost 1 base, J lost 5 bases, and 3 bases stayed unmatched. In nucleotides, the CDR3 is TGCGCCAGCAGCCAAGGACTAGCGGGATATACCGGGGAGCTGTTTTTT. Its protein is CASSQGLAGYTGELFF.

As regards this clone: The sample has other DNA sequences that encode this CDR3 too. The rearrangement links TRBV12-3 or TRBV12-4 to TRBJ1-1; a possible D gene is TRBD1 (5 bases). The CDR3 consists of 13 residues. Between the trimmed V and J ends, which lost 1 base and 4 bases, there was a span of 7 bases. The CDR3 loop is CASSLGGGTEAFF. The CDR3 DNA sequence: TGTGCCAGCAGTTTAGGGGGGGGCACTGAAGCTTTCTTT.

This clone was found once. This sequence joins TRBV9 and TRBJ2-3, with D perhaps TRBD1 (7 bases). With 4 bases removed from V and 2 bases from J, the gap between germline ends came to 20 bases. CDR1 is SGDLS and CDR2 is YYNGEE in the germline V gene. The CDR3 is made up of 17 amino acids. CDR3 DNA sequence: TGTGCCAGCAGCTCCCACGGGGGCAGGGGGTTCACAGATACGCAGTATTTT. Encoded protein: CASSSHGGRGFTDTQYF.

The rearrangement uses TRBV30 and TRBJ2-3; D is unresolved. The CDR3 sequence is 11 residues long. Germline CDR1 is GTSNPN and CDR2 is SVGIG (reference sequence). Between the trimmed V and J ends, which lost 3 bases and 2 bases, there was a span of 3 bases. The CDR3 DNA is TGTGCCTGGAGCTACACAGATACGCAGTATTTT. As protein: CAWSYTDTQYF.

The rearrangement joins TRBV6-2 or TRBV6-3 to TRBJ1-5, with TRBD1 matching 7 bases. With V trimmed by 2 bases and J by 3 bases, 22 bases remained unmatched. The CDR3 has 21 amino acids. CDR1 is MNHEY and CDR2 is SVGEGT in the germline V gene. CDR3 coding DNA: TGTGCCAGCAGTTACCAATCAGCCCGACAGGGAGGAACCCCCCTCAATCAGCCCCAGCATTTT. Amino acid sequence: CASSYQSARQGGTPLNQPQHF.

This clone was picked up one time. CDR3 amino acids: CASSDRGRSDEQYF. The CDR3 DNA sequence: TGTGCCAGCAGCGACAGGGGGCGTTCTGACGAGCAGTACTTC. The chain carries TRBV7-9 and TRBJ2-7; 10 bases fit TRBD1. This CDR3 is 14 amino acids long. J gave up 5 bases and V 5 bases, and 6 bases lay outside the gene matches. Per germline, CDR1 SEHNR and CDR2 FQNEAQ (reference sequence).

The chain is built from TRBV10-3 and TRBJ1-1, with 7 bases aligning to TRBD1. CDR1 and CDR2 (germline): ENHRY, SYGVKD. V was pared by 10 bases and J by 2 bases, with 10 bases of the junction left unmatched. The CDR3 contains 14 residues. The CDR3 protein is CASKQGTLNTEAFF. The CDR3 nucleotides read TGTGCCAGCAAACAGGGGACTCTCAACACTGAAGCTTTCTTT.

The chain couples TRBV12-3 or TRBV12-4 to TRBJ1-2; tentatively, D is TRBD1 (5 bases). The length of the CDR3 is 13 residues. V gave up 4 bases and J gave up 2 bases, with 8 bases separating them. In nucleotides, the CDR3 is TGTGCCAGCAGTTCACCAGGGAACTATGGCTACACCTTC. Translation: CASSSPGNYGYTF.

The genes are TRBV28 and TRBJ2-7; 11 positions match TRBD1. This CDR3 contains 15 residues. Germline trimming cut 7 bases from V and 4 bases from J; bases unmatched to any gene: 9. Germline CDR1 MDHEN, CDR2 SYDVKM. The CDR3 nucleotides read TGTGCCAGCACCGGATCGGACAGGGGGCGGTACGAGCAGTACTTC. The encoded protein is CASTGSDRGRYEQYF.

The chain uses TRBV7-8 and TRBJ2-7, with TRBD1 matching over 9 bases. V gave up 6 bases and J gave up 4 bases; unmatched junction bases: 4. The CDR3 is 13 residues long. Germline-derived CDR1 and CDR2 are SGHVS and FQNEAQ. CDR3 DNA: TGTGCCAGCAGAATCGGGACAGGGTACGAGCAGTACTTC. It encodes CASRIGTGYEQYF.

This sequence joins TRBV7-2 and TRBJ2-3; 14 bases match TRBD2. Trimming took 4 bases from V and 1 from J; bases not matched to a gene: 1. The CDR3 runs 16 residues. Germline CDR1 reads SGHTA; CDR2 reads FQGNSA. The CDR3, as DNA: TGTGCCAGCAGCTCGGGACTAGCGGGGGGCACAGATACGCAGTATTTT. Protein product: CASSSGLAGGTDTQYF.

The chain joins TRBV10-3 to TRBJ1-6; D may be TRBD1 (5 bases). The CDR3 extends over 16 amino acids. Germline values: CDR1 ENHRY, CDR2 SYGVKD. The ends were cut back, 5 bases at V and 5 bases at J, with 16 bases in the middle. The CDR3 sequence is CAISSLRVLDNSPLHF. The CDR3 nucleotides are TGTGCCATCAGTTCCCTCAGGGTCTTGGATAATTCACCCCTCCACTTT.

The genes are TRBV19 and TRBJ1-2; a weak D match, TRBD1 (5 bases). V gave up 7 bases and J gave up 4 bases, with 16 bases separating them. The CDR3 is made up of 14 amino acids. Germline V gene sequence: CDR1 LNHDA, CDR2 SQIVND (reference sequence). CDR3: CASTPPQGTYGYTF. For the CDR3, the DNA is TGTGCCAGTACCCCACCCCAGGGTACCTATGGCTACACCTTC.

V gene TRBV10-3 combines with J gene TRBJ1-2; possible D gene TRBD1, 6 bases. Trimming removed 7 bases from V and 6 bases from J, with 18 bases in between. Per the germline V gene, CDR1 is ENHRY and CDR2 is SYGVKD. There are 14 residues in the CDR3. The CDR3 sequence is CAINDRDKFNGYTF. In nucleotides, the CDR3 is TGTGCCATCAATGACCGGGACAAGTTCAATGGCTACACCTTC.

The chain has TRBV28 and TRBJ1-2; D unclear. With 7 bases removed from V and 1 base from J, the gap between germline ends came to 10 bases. Germline V gives CDR1 MDHEN, CDR2 SYDVKM. The CDR3 loop spans 13 amino acids. This chain's CDR3 is CASTRGINYGYTF. DNA of the CDR3: TGTGCCAGCACGCGGGGTATTAACTATGGCTACACCTTC.

The gene calls are TRBV5-1 and TRBJ2-1, with D uncertain. Germline CDR1 SGHRS, CDR2 YFSETQ. There are 15 residues in the CDR3. V shed 4 bases and J shed 0 bases, with 11 bases lying between them. The DNA of the CDR3 is TGCGCCAGCAGCCCCCTTAGGAGCTCCTACAATGAGCAGTTCTTC. Its protein product is CASSPLRSSYNEQFF.

This clone was picked up a small number of times. This rearrangement joins TRBV4-1 to TRBJ1-2; 10 bases agree with TRBD1. In germline, CDR1 is MGHRA, CDR2 YSYEKL. The CDR3 has 17 amino acids. Trimming cost V 1 base and J 4 bases; bases outside gene matches: 9. The CDR3 loop is CASSQGTGGSNVYGYTF. The CDR3 bases are TGCGCCAGCAGCCAAGGGACAGGGGGTTCGAACGTCTATGGCTACACCTTC.

The chain carries TRBV7-3 and TRBJ2-2; 10 positions match TRBD1. V was pared by 5 bases and J by 4 bases, with 4 bases of the junction left unmatched. This CDR3 spans 15 amino acids. Germline values: CDR1 SGHTA, CDR2 FQGTGA. CDR3 DNA sequence: TGTGCCAGCAGCCTGACAGGGGGCGCCACCGGGGAGCTGTTTTTT. It yields the protein CASSLTGGATGELFF.

This chain connects TRBV7-8 to TRBJ2-1; D perhaps matches TRBD2 (6 bases). Germline V gene sequence: CDR1 SGHVS, CDR2 FQNEAQ. This CDR3 is 16 amino acids long. Trimming removed 0 bases at V and 2 bases at J, with 11 bases between. The chain's CDR3 is CASSLASPGAYNEQFF. The CDR3 coding sequence is TGTGCCAGCAGCTTAGCGTCCCCGGGGGCCTACAATGAGCAGTTCTTC.

The chain joins TRBV6-2 or TRBV6-3 to TRBJ2-1, with 7 bases matching TRBD1. CDR3 length: 16 residues. From germline, CDR1 is MNHEY and CDR2 SVGEGT. The J segment lost 3 bases and the V segment lost 5 bases, leaving 10 bases of the junction unmatched. The CDR3 spells CASSTDRERDYNEQFF. The CDR3 DNA is TGTGCCAGCAGTACCGACAGGGAACGGGACTACAATGAGCAGTTCTTC.

This chain joins TRBV7-9 and TRBJ2-3; 7 bases fit TRBD2. The V gene's germline CDR1 is SEHNR and CDR2 FQNEAQ (reference sequence). The CDR3 length is 13 residues. V was pared by 4 bases and J by 9 bases, with 7 bases of the junction left unmatched. CDR3 DNA sequence: TGTGCCAGCAGCTCCCCCCAGCGGGAAACGCAGTATTTT. Protein sequence: CASSSPQRETQYF.

This chain uses TRBV4-1 with TRBJ1-3; TRBD1 matches 12 bases. With V trimmed by 2 bases and J by 4 bases, 6 bases remained unmatched. Germline CDR1 MGHRA, CDR2 YSYEKL. This CDR3 is built from 17 residues. The DNA for the CDR3 is TGCGCCAGCAGCCAACAATCCGGGACAGGGGGCGGAAACACCATATATTTT. Translation gives CASSQQSGTGGGNTIYF.